These T cell receptor beta chains were read from a single sample in a study of blood T cell repertoires in COVID-19. Sequencing used immunoSEQ multiplex PCR; TCRdb keeps in-frame clones, though not all of them. The data show 250,000 to 350,000 clones, 86% seen once. Sequencing input: peripheral blood. The receptors come from a woman aged 50 to 60 with acute or convalescent COVID-19. Both conserved end residues are part of each CDR3. Each record gives: J gene, V gene, D gene, clone size, CDR3 DNA, CDR3 protein. D genes are given only for firm matches. Size values are once, few and many counts, or a class for expanded clones, and some rows have none.

J: TRBJ1-4; V: TRBV29-1; D: TRBD1; size: -; DNA: TGCAGCACTAGATATAGCCTCAGGGGGGTTAATGAAAAACTGTTTTTT; CDR3: CSTRYSLRGVNEKLFF
J: TRBJ2-3; V: TRBV28; D: -; size: -; DNA: TGTGCCAGCAGTTTATTCGGGCTAGCACCCGATACGCAGTATTTT; CDR3: CASSLFGLAPDTQYF
J: TRBJ1-4; V: TRBV27; D: TRBD1; size: -; DNA: TGTGCCAGCAGTTTACTCGGACAGGGAAATGAAAAACTGTTTTTT; CDR3: CASSLLGQGNEKLFF
J: TRBJ1-1; V: TRBV19; D: -; size: -; DNA: TGTGCCAGTAGTGGACGGAGGGGGGGCATGAACACTGAAGCTTTCTTT; CDR3: CASSGRRGGMNTEAFF
J: TRBJ1-1; V: TRBV29-1; D: -; size: -; DNA: TGCAGCGTTGAAGTCGGGGGACCTCAAGCTTTCTTT; CDR3: CSVEVGGPQAFF
J: TRBJ2-1; V: TRBV27; D: TRBD1; size: -; DNA: TGTGCCAGCAGCTTGACAGGGTTCGCCTACAATGAGCAGTTCTTC; CDR3: CASSLTGFAYNEQFF
J: TRBJ1-2; V: TRBV28; D: -; size: -; DNA: TGTGCCAGCAGCTTTATTGAGGGGGACTATGGCTACACCTTC; CDR3: CASSFIEGDYGYTF
J: TRBJ1-4; V: TRBV6-5; D: -; size: -; DNA: TGTGCCAGCATGGCAGGAGGTACAAATAATGAAAAACTGTTTTTT; CDR3: CASMAGGTNNEKLFF
J: TRBJ1-4; V: TRBV6-2/TRBV6-3; D: TRBD1; size: -; DNA: TGTGCCAGCAGTAAGAGACCGACAGGGCGGCATGAAAAACTGTTTTTT; CDR3: CASSKRPTGRHEKLFF
J: TRBJ1-4; V: TRBV15; D: TRBD1; size: -; DNA: TGTGCCACCAGCAACCGACAGGGGGGGGGTGAAAAACTGTTTTTT; CDR3: CATSNRQGGGEKLFF
J: TRBJ2-3; V: TRBV19; D: TRBD2; size: once; DNA: TGTGCCAGTAGAGAAACTAGCGCCTTAGATACGCAGTATTTT; CDR3: CASRETSALDTQYF
J: TRBJ2-7; V: TRBV7-3; D: TRBD1; size: -; DNA: TGTGCCAGCAGCCCGGGACAGGTCAGCTCCTACGAGCAGTACTTC; CDR3: CASSPGQVSSYEQYF
J: TRBJ2-7; V: TRBV27; D: -; size: -; DNA: TGTGCCAGCAGTCCGTCCACTAGGTATTCCTACGAGCAGTACTTC; CDR3: CASSPSTRYSYEQYF
J: TRBJ2-7; V: TRBV30; D: TRBD1; size: -; DNA: TGTGCCTGGAGTGTACTCCGGTCAGGGGGCTCCTACGAGCAGTACTTC; CDR3: CAWSVLRSGGSYEQYF
J: TRBJ2-1; V: TRBV5-4; D: -; size: -; DNA: TGTGCCAGCAGCCAGGGGGTTGCGGAGGGAAATGAGCAGTTCTTC; CDR3: CASSQGVAEGNEQFF
J: TRBJ1-3; V: TRBV21-1; D: -; size: -; DNA: TGTGCCAGCAGCAAAGATCTGGGCCACTCTGGAAACACCATATATTTT; CDR3: CASSKDLGHSGNTIYF
J: TRBJ1-2; V: TRBV28; D: TRBD1; size: -; DNA: TGTGCCAGCAGTCCCAGGGGGCGCCGGGGCTACACCTTC; CDR3: CASSPRGRRGYTF
J: TRBJ2-6; V: TRBV5-1; D: -; size: -; DNA: TGCGCCAGCAGCTTACCGGGACTTTCGGCCAACGTCCTGACTTTC; CDR3: CASSLPGLSANVLTF
J: TRBJ1-1; V: TRBV28; D: -; size: -; DNA: TGTGCCAGCAGTTCACAGGGACCGAACACTGAAGCTTTCTTT; CDR3: CASSSQGPNTEAFF
J: TRBJ1-3; V: TRBV2; D: -; size: -; DNA: TGTGCCAGCAGTGAGGAAGGGGTCGGCGGAAACACCATATATTTT; CDR3: CASSEEGVGGNTIYF
J: TRBJ2-7; V: TRBV4-2; D: -; size: -; DNA: TGTGCCAGCAGCCCGGACAGCCTAACCTACGAGCAGTACTTC; CDR3: CASSPDSLTYEQYF
J: TRBJ1-2; V: TRBV24-1; D: -; size: -; DNA: TGTGCCACCAGTGATTTGCAAACAGCTGGCTACACCTTC; CDR3: CATSDLQTAGYTF
J: TRBJ2-3; V: TRBV5-4; D: TRBD1; size: -; DNA: TGTGCCAGCAGCTTGCAGGGACAGGGGGCAGATACGCAGTATTTT; CDR3: CASSLQGQGADTQYF
J: TRBJ2-2; V: TRBV7-2; D: -; size: -; DNA: TGTGCCAGCAGCTTATGGAGAAACACCGGGGAGCTGTTTTTT; CDR3: CASSLWRNTGELFF
J: TRBJ1-5; V: TRBV7-8; D: -; size: -; DNA: TGTGCCAGCAGCCCACGCCGGGGTAACCAGCCCCAGCATTTT; CDR3: CASSPRRGNQPQHF
J: TRBJ2-5; V: TRBV7-2; D: TRBD2; size: -; DNA: TGTGCCAGCAGCTTAGAAGGCCTAGCGGGAGGGCCCCAAAGTGAGACCCAGTACTTC; CDR3: CASSLEGLAGGPQSETQYF
J: TRBJ1-5; V: TRBV18; D: -; size: -; DNA: TGTGCCAGCTCACTTTCAGAACAGGCGTATCAGCCCCAGCATTTT; CDR3: CASSLSEQAYQPQHF
J: TRBJ2-3; V: TRBV12-5; D: TRBD1; size: -; DNA: TGTGCTAGTGGTTCGGACAGGGGAGGAGATACGCAGTATTTT; CDR3: CASGSDRGGDTQYF
J: TRBJ2-1; V: TRBV5-6; D: -; size: -; DNA: TGTGCCAGCAGCTTGGCGGGAGCTACCTACAATGAGCAGTTCTTC; CDR3: CASSLAGATYNEQFF
J: TRBJ2-1; V: TRBV6-2/TRBV6-3; D: TRBD2; size: -; DNA: TGTGCCAGCAGTTACTTTGCGACTAGCCATGAGCAGTTCTTC; CDR3: CASSYFATSHEQFF
J: TRBJ2-7; V: TRBV27; D: TRBD1; size: -; DNA: TGTGCCAGCAGTCTCCACGTGATTCCGGGACAGGGGGCGCGGTCCTACGAGCAGTACTTC; CDR3: CASSLHVIPGQGARSYEQYF
J: TRBJ1-2; V: TRBV27; D: -; size: -; DNA: TGTGCCAGCAGGGTAAATCCGGGACTCGGCTACACCTTC; CDR3: CASRVNPGLGYTF
J: TRBJ2-1; V: TRBV27; D: -; size: -; DNA: TGTGCCAGCAGCCGATCGCCCGGGACTCCTCTCTACAATGAGCAGTTCTTC; CDR3: CASSRSPGTPLYNEQFF
J: TRBJ2-7; V: TRBV7-6; D: -; size: -; DNA: TGTGCCAGCAGCTTAGAGGATGGGACATTCCGCGCTTCCTACGAGCAGTACTTC; CDR3: CASSLEDGTFRASYEQYF
J: TRBJ2-1; V: TRBV7-3; D: -; size: -; DNA: TGTGCCAGCAGCAACCAACAGGGAGATGAGCAGTTCTTC; CDR3: CASSNQQGDEQFF
J: TRBJ1-4; V: TRBV3-1/TRBV3-2; D: -; size: -; DNA: TGTGCCAGCAGCCCTATCCTCGGGGGAGAAAAACTGTTTTTT; CDR3: CASSPILGGEKLFF
J: TRBJ2-5; V: TRBV3-1/TRBV3-2; D: TRBD1; size: -; DNA: TGTGCCAGCAGCCAACAGGGGGCTGAGACCCAGTACTTC; CDR3: CASSQQGAETQYF
J: TRBJ2-1; V: TRBV5-1; D: -; size: -; DNA: TGCGCCAGCAGCTCAGGACAGGGAGGGTCCAATGAGCAGTTCTTC; CDR3: CASSSGQGGSNEQFF
J: TRBJ2-1; V: TRBV30; D: -; size: few; DNA: TGTGCCTGGAGTACCTCTGTCCAGGGCTACAATGAGCAGTTCTTC; CDR3: CAWSTSVQGYNEQFF
J: TRBJ2-2; V: TRBV21-1; D: -; size: -; DNA: TGTGCCAGCAGCCCTACGGCTCGGACTAGCGGACTTCTCGGGGAGCTGTTTTTT; CDR3: CASSPTARTSGLLGELFF